The 30 T cell receptor beta chains below come from one sample, sequenced in a study of T cell responses to AZD1222 COVID-19 vaccine. This table comes from immunoSEQ multiplex PCR, and its TCRdb copy is limited to in-frame clones, with some not included. This sample has some 110,000 clones; about 89% occur once, and the top ten carry 6.5% to 7.5%. The sample in question was peripheral blood, obtained 28 days after the second AZD1222 dose. The source is an adult who received the AZD1222 COVID-19 vaccine.

A word on this clone: An end of the junction does not agree with germline; a read error may underlie this. The chain combines TRBV7-7 with TRBJ2-5; 9 nucleotides align to TRBD1. The CDR3 totals 15 residues. Germline CDR1 and CDR2: SSHAT and FNYEAQ (reference sequence). The CDR3 region has the DNA TGTGCTAGCAGCTTAAGGCGGACAGGGGAAGAGACCCAGTACTTC. It is translated as CASSLRRTGEETQYF.

The chain joins TRBV5-1 to TRBJ2-3; perhaps TRBD2 as D (5 bases). V lost 0 bases and J lost 1, with 9 bases in between. This CDR3 has 15 amino acids. The V gene's germline CDR1 is SGHRS and CDR2 YFSETQ. DNA for the CDR3: TGCGCCAGCAGCTTGGCCGTCGGGGGCACAGATACGCAGTATTTT. Its protein product is CASSLAVGGTDTQYF.

DNA of the CDR3: TGTGCCAGCAGCCTAAGAGGAGACAGGTCTGAGCAGTTCTTC. This sequence encodes CASSLRGDRSEQFF. The chain links TRBV14 to TRBJ2-1, with D perhaps matching TRBD1 (6 bases). The CDR3 is 14 residues long. Between the trimmed V and J ends, which lost 4 bases and 9 bases, there was a span of 16 bases. Looked up from germline, CDR1 is SGHDN and CDR2 is FVKESK.

This clone was seen a few times. V and J are TRBV21-1 and TRBJ1-5; TRBD1, the table's D call, lacks a check against the DNA. TRBV21-1 is deemed a pseudogene. This CDR3 is built from 16 residues. The CDR3 is CASSLTRDRGSQPQHF. CDR3 nucleotides: TGTGCCAGCAGCCTTACCCGGGACAGGGGAAGTCAGCCCCAGCATTTT.

The chain joins TRBV6-5 to TRBJ2-7; D is undetermined. This CDR3 spans 10 amino acids. V lost 7 bases and J 1 base, leaving 2 bases between the germline ends. Germline CDR1 MNHEY, CDR2 SVGAGI. This CDR3 is CASKSYEQYF. The CDR3 nucleotides are TGTGCCAGCAAGTCCTACGAGCAGTACTTC.

This clone was counted between two and nine times. V gene TRBV6-5 combines with J gene TRBJ1-2; D might be TRBD1 (5 bases). The CDR3 sequence is 13 residues long. V lost 3 bases and J lost 1, with 6 bases in between. From germline, CDR1 is MNHEY and CDR2 SVGAGI. The CDR3 DNA is TGTGCCAGCAGTTATGGGGGTAACTATGGCTACACCTTC. Amino acids: CASSYGGNYGYTF.

The rearrangement uses TRBV7-2 and TRBJ2-7; 7 nucleotides line up with TRBD1. The germline CDR1 and CDR2 sequences are SGHTA and FQGNSA. Trimming cost V 1 base and J 2 bases; bases outside gene matches: 5. This CDR3 is built from 15 residues. CDR3 in DNA: TGTGCCAGCAGCTTAGGGGGGACAGCTACCTACGAGCAGTACTTC. Protein product: CASSLGGTATYEQYF.

The rearrangement uses TRBV7-8 and TRBJ2-7; unclear D gene. CDR1 is SGHVS and CDR2 is FQNEAQ in the germline V gene. This CDR3 spans 14 amino acids. Deletions cut 2 bases from V and 1 base from J, with 9 bases between. DNA for the CDR3: TGTGCCAGCAGCTTATTCGACGAGTCCTACGAGCAGTACTTC. Protein product: CASSLFDESYEQYF.

The chain combines TRBV21-1 with TRBJ2-7; whether TRBD1, the table's D call, matches the DNA was not checked. TRBV21-1 corresponds to a pseudogene. The CDR3 contains 20 residues. CDR3 region: CASSKADLGTGGYVSYEQYF. The CDR3 nucleotides are TGTGCCAGCAGCAAAGCGGATCTAGGGACAGGGGGCTACGTCTCCTACGAGCAGTACTTC.

V usage is TRBV18 and J usage is TRBJ2-1; 9 bases match TRBD2. Germline values: CDR1 KGHSH, CDR2 LQKENI. V trimming: 2 bases; J trimming: 1 base; junction bases outside the gene matches: 9. The CDR3 loop spans 18 amino acids. CDR3 region: CASSPTLAGPLSYNEQFF. The CDR3 DNA follows: TGTGCCAGCTCACCAACCCTAGCGGGGCCTCTTTCCTACAATGAGCAGTTCTTC.

This clone appeared a single time. The V and J genes are TRBV18 and TRBJ2-1; 9 bases are shared with TRBD1. The CDR3 has 14 residues. The V segment lost 2 bases and the J segment 12 bases; nucleotides outside the gene matches: 8. Germline-derived CDR1 and CDR2 are KGHSH and LQKENI. CDR3 DNA sequence: TGTGCCAGCTCACCAGGGACAGGGCCGAAACCGCAGTTCTTC. Its translation is CASSPGTGPKPQFF.

The rearrangement uses TRBV4-2 and TRBJ2-7; 7 nucleotides line up with TRBD2. Germline loops: CDR1 LGHNA, CDR2 YNFKEQ. The CDR3 totals 15 residues. V was clipped by 1 base and J by 2 bases; unmatched bases: 5. Here the CDR3 DNA reads TGTGCCAGCAGCCAAGCGATTGCGGGGGCCTACGAGCAGTACTTC. As protein: CASSQAIAGAYEQYF.

This rearrangement joins TRBV28 to TRBJ1-2; D perhaps matches TRBD1 (5 bases). Germline-derived CDR1 and CDR2 are MDHEN and SYDVKM. The CDR3 covers 13 residues. The V and J ends lost 3 bases and 4 bases respectively, with 9 bases between them. CDR3 nucleotides: TGTGCCAGCAGTTTGTCAGGGATCTATGGCTACACCTTC. Protein: CASSLSGIYGYTF.

The chain employs TRBV5-4 and TRBJ2-3, with D possibly called TRBD1 or TRBD2 (5 bases each). Germline V gene lookup returns CDR1 SGHNT and CDR2 YYREEE (reference sequence). Trimming removed 4 bases at V and 2 bases at J, with 11 bases between. The CDR3 sequence is 14 residues long. The CDR3 reads CASSLSGTTDTQYF. The CDR3 DNA sequence: TGTGCCAGCAGCCTTTCGGGGACCACAGATACGCAGTATTTT.

The rearrangement links TRBV7-2 to TRBJ2-3; 8 bases line up with TRBD1. Germline CDR1 is SGHTA and CDR2 is FQGNSA. The CDR3 runs to 14 residues. The ends lost 7 bases at V and 4 bases at J; junction bases unmatched: 7. In DNA, the CDR3 is TGTGCCAGCAAGACAGGGGCACATCCAGATACGCAGTATTTT. Translating gives CASKTGAHPDTQYF.

The gene calls are TRBV28 and TRBJ1-4; TRBD1 is a possible D gene (5 bases). The CDR3 length is 16 residues. CDR1 and CDR2 from the germline V gene are MDHEN and SYDVKM. V was clipped by 6 bases and J by 4 bases, with 18 bases between them. The DNA for the CDR3 is TGTGCCAGCAGGGGTTATAGCCTTGGGGGTAATGAAAAACTGTTTTTT. Protein: CASRGYSLGGNEKLFF.

J is TRBJ2-7 and V is TRBV28; TRBD2 might be the D (6 bases). The CDR3 consists of 16 residues. The germline CDR1 and CDR2 sequences are MDHEN and SYDVKM. The V and J ends lost 2 bases and 2 bases respectively, with 16 bases between them. The CDR3 reads CASSLPGVAEAYEQYF. The CDR3 DNA follows: TGTGCCAGCAGTTTACCCGGGGTAGCGGAGGCCTACGAGCAGTACTTC. Full variable domain (missing parts from reference TRBV28 and TRBJ2-7): DVKVTQSSRYLVKRTGEKVFLECVQDMDHENMFWYRQDPGLGLRLIYFSYDVKMKEKGDIPEGYSVSREKKERFSLILESASTNQTSMYLCASSLPGVAEAYEQYFGPGTRLTVT.

V usage is TRBV18 and J usage is TRBJ1-2, with D maybe TRBD1 (6 bases). V was clipped by 6 bases and J by 3 bases, with 20 bases between them. CDR3 size: 16 residues. The germline gives CDR1 KGHSH, CDR2 LQKENI. As DNA, the CDR3 is TGTGCCAGCTCTACCCCCACCGGGGGGCGCGACTATGGCTACACCTTC. Its protein is CASSTPTGGRDYGYTF.

Only one count was recorded for this clone. The V and J genes are TRBV12-3 or TRBV12-4 and TRBJ1-2; D unresolved. There are 12 residues in the CDR3. V was trimmed by 3 bases and J by 4 bases, leaving 6 bases between them. This chain's CDR3 is CASSFQVYGYTF. The DNA of the CDR3 is TGTGCCAGCAGTTTTCAGGTCTATGGCTACACCTTC.

The chain carries TRBV5-5 and TRBJ2-7, with D possibly called TRBD1 or TRBD2 (5 bases each). With 0 bases removed from V and 4 bases from J, the gap between germline ends came to 8 bases. CDR3 length: 13 residues. Germline CDR1 and CDR2: SGHKS and YYEKEE (reference sequence). The CDR3 here is CASSLGGPYEQYF. For the CDR3, the DNA is TGTGCCAGCAGCTTGGGGGGACCTTACGAGCAGTACTTC.

The chain joins TRBV12-3 or TRBV12-4 to TRBJ1-1, with D hard to call. This CDR3 comprises 13 residues. The V end lost 1 base, the J end lost 0 bases, and 3 bases lay between the germline ends. CDR3 region: CASSLEVNTEAFF. The CDR3 DNA is TGTGCCAGCAGTTTAGAGGTGAACACTGAAGCTTTCTTT.

J is TRBJ2-3 and V is TRBV18; a possible D gene is TRBD1 (6 bases). The CDR3 sequence is 15 residues long. CDR1 and CDR2 from the germline V gene are KGHSH and LQKENI. Trimming shortened V by 0 bases and J by 2 bases, and 9 bases separated the two germline ends. CDR3: CASSPPGGYTDTQYF. CDR3 DNA sequence: TGTGCCAGCTCACCACCAGGGGGTTACACAGATACGCAGTATTTT.

J is TRBJ1-1 and V is TRBV7-5. TRBV7-5 is annotated as a pseudogene. The length of the CDR3 is 15 residues. CDR3 in DNA: TGTGCCAGAAGCCCCCGGGCAGTTATGAACACTGAAGCTTTCTTT. This encodes CARSPRAVMNTEAFF.

The chain employs TRBV11-3 and TRBJ2-7, with D perhaps matching TRBD1 (6 bases). V shed 2 bases and J shed 2 bases, with 13 bases lying between them. Germline CDR1 is SGHNT and CDR2 is YENEEA. This CDR3 comprises 15 residues. In DNA, the CDR3 is TGTGCCAGCAGCTTAATGCCAGGGGCCCCCTACGAGCAGTACTTC. This encodes CASSLMPGAPYEQYF.

The chain has TRBV7-9 and TRBJ2-7; either TRBD1 or TRBD2 may supply D (6 bases each). Trimming pared 5 bases from V and 5 bases from J, leaving 16 bases between. This CDR3 has 14 amino acids. Germline CDR1 reads SEHNR; CDR2 reads FQNEAQ (reference sequence). This chain's CDR3 is CASSPEVRGDEQYF. Written as DNA, the CDR3 is TGTGCCAGCAGCCCCGAGGTAAGGGGGGACGAGCAGTACTTC.

The rearrangement joins TRBV28 to TRBJ1-5; a possible D gene is TRBD1 (6 bases). V was clipped by 6 bases and J by 6 bases, with 18 bases between them. The CDR3 length is 15 residues. Germline V gives CDR1 MDHEN, CDR2 SYDVKM. In DNA form, the CDR3 reads TGTGCCAGCAGCCTTAAGGGGGTCCGTCGTCAGCCCCAGCATTTT. This gives the protein CASSLKGVRRQPQHF.

This chain joins TRBV27 and TRBJ2-3; D possibly corresponds to TRBD1 (6 bases). With 8 bases removed from V and 0 bases from J, the gap between germline ends came to 18 bases. Germline CDR1 is MNHEY and CDR2 is SMNVEV (reference sequence). The CDR3 contains 16 residues. CDR3 nucleotide sequence: TGTGCCAGCCGACCGTATGGGGGCCTTAGCACAGATACGCAGTATTTT. Protein sequence: CASRPYGGLSTDTQYF.

The J gene is TRBJ1-5, the V gene TRBV6-5; D may be TRBD1 (6 bases). The V gene's germline CDR1 is MNHEY and CDR2 SVGAGI. The CDR3 is 14 amino acids. The germline V and J ends were trimmed by 6 bases and 0 bases, with 9 bases remaining between them. CDR3 in amino acids: CASSGQYSNQPQHF. CDR3 sequence (DNA): TGTGCCAGCAGCGGACAGTATAGCAATCAGCCCCAGCATTTT.

J is TRBJ2-1 and V is TRBV7-3; possibly TRBD2 for D (7 bases). The CDR3 extends over 14 amino acids. Per the germline V gene, CDR1 is SGHTA and CDR2 is FQGTGA. Trimming pared 2 bases from V and 8 bases from J, leaving 13 bases between. CDR3 residues: CASSLGTGGYEQFF. In DNA form, the CDR3 reads TGTGCCAGCAGCTTAGGAACGGGGGGCTATGAGCAGTTCTTC.

This chain links TRBV19 with TRBJ1-5, with 9 bases that match TRBD1. J lost 4 bases, V lost 4 bases, and 5 bases had no gene match. This CDR3 has 15 residues. Germline V gene data show CDR1 as LNHDA and CDR2 as SQIVND (reference sequence). The CDR3 here is CASSTRTGVNQPQHF. The CDR3 region has the DNA TGTGCCAGTAGTACTCGGACAGGGGTGAATCAGCCCCAGCATTTT.